This T cell receptor (beta chain) emerged from a study of blood T cell repertoires in COVID-19. V was cut by 6 bases and J by 4 bases, with 10 bases left in between. The CDR3 covers 13 residues. Germline-derived CDR1 and CDR2 are KGHSH and LQKENI. Data came from immunoSEQ multiplex PCR; TCRdb stores just in-frame clones and leaves some out. The sample has 60,000 to 70,000 clones; around 88% are singletons. This chain connects TRBV18 to TRBJ2-1; D is perhaps TRBD1 (6 bases). This sequence originates from an elderly woman with active COVID-19. What was sequenced was peripheral blood. Written as DNA, the CDR3 is TGTGCCAGCTCTTCGGACAGATACAATGAGCAGTTCTTC. This codes for CASSSDRYNEQFF.